Shown below are 30 T cell receptor beta chains from a single sample sequenced in a study of cytomegalovirus exposure and HLA in healthy donors. Vbeta (60) and Jbeta (13) primers were used in the PCR. This table comes from immunoSEQ multiplex PCR, and its TCRdb copy is limited to in-frame clones, with some not included. The table includes roughly 120,000 clones, around 80% detected once. Sequencing was done on a sample of PBMCs. The origin of the receptors is a woman between 18 and 30 years old in good health and CMV-seropositive.

V is TRBV30 and J is TRBJ2-3; a possible D gene is TRBD1 (5 bases). Germline V gene data show CDR1 as GTSNPN and CDR2 as SVGIG (reference sequence). The length of the CDR3 is 12 residues. The V end lost 1 base, the J end lost 3 bases, and 5 bases lay between the germline ends. The CDR3 DNA sequence: TGTGCCTGGAGTGGACAGACAGATACGCAGTATTTT. This translates into CAWSGQTDTQYF.

The table lists this clone with a few counts. The chain joins TRBV28 to TRBJ2-7, with TRBD1 matching 8 bases. CDR1 is MDHEN, CDR2 SYDVKM, per germline. Trimming at V came to 5 bases and at J to 9 bases, leaving 9 bases not matched to a gene. This CDR3 comprises 13 residues. CDR3 coding DNA: TGTGCCAGCAGTCCACCGGGACAGGTACTGCAGTACTTC. This gives the protein CASSPPGQVLQYF.

In this sample, this clone turned up once. This rearrangement joins TRBV19 to TRBJ2-7, with D uncertain. This CDR3 is built from 12 residues. The germline V gene has CDR1 LNHDA and CDR2 SQIVND (reference sequence). With 10 bases removed from V and 2 bases from J, the gap between germline ends came to 12 bases. The CDR3 nucleotides read TGTGCCACCGGCGGCCTGGCCTACGAGCAGTACTTC. This translates into CATGGLAYEQYF.

The rearrangement joins TRBV5-1 to TRBJ1-1; D is undetermined. Germline loops: CDR1 SGHRS, CDR2 YFSETQ. The CDR3 contains 14 residues. Trimming removed 5 bases from V and 0 bases from J, with 11 bases in between. CDR3 amino acids: CASSPSALNTEAFF. In DNA, the CDR3 is TGCGCCAGCAGTCCTTCCGCGTTGAACACTGAAGCTTTCTTT.

This clone showed up just once. This chain uses TRBV6-5 with TRBJ2-1; 9 nucleotides agree with TRBD2. The ends lost 6 bases at V and 2 bases at J; junction bases unmatched: 2. The CDR3 totals 14 residues. Germline V gene lookup returns CDR1 MNHEY and CDR2 SVGAGI. CDR3: CASRGTSTYNEQFF. The CDR3, as DNA: TGTGCCAGCAGGGGGACTAGCACCTACAATGAGCAGTTCTTC.

This chain uses TRBV12-5 with TRBJ1-3, with 10 positions matching TRBD1. CDR3 length: 16 amino acids. With 5 bases clipped from V and 3 bases from J, the junction kept 7 bases outside the gene matches. Germline CDR1 LGHNT, CDR2 FRNRAP. CDR3 nucleotides: TGTGCTAGTGGTCGGGACAGGGGCCTCTTTGGAAACACCATATATTTT. This codes for CASGRDRGLFGNTIYF.

The V call is TRBV6-1, the J call TRBJ2-4, with 7 bases lining up with TRBD1. V lost 4 bases to trimming and J lost 0 bases; unmatched junction nucleotides: 9. The CDR3 sequence is 17 residues long. CDR1 and CDR2 from the germline V gene are MNHNS and SASEGT. The CDR3 sequence is CASSGNRGEGAKNIQYF. For the CDR3, the DNA is TGTGCCAGCAGTGGCAACAGGGGAGAAGGAGCCAAAAACATTCAGTACTTC.

The chain has TRBV21-1 and TRBJ2-2; the D call of TRBD2 is as the table states it, not checked on the DNA. TRBV21-1 is a known pseudogene. This CDR3 spans 18 amino acids. The CDR3 sequence is CASSKKSGRARDAGELFF. The CDR3 nucleotides are TGTGCCAGCAGCAAAAAAAGCGGGAGGGCCCGGGACGCCGGGGAGCTGTTTTTT.

This clone was seen more than once but under ten times. The genes are TRBV28 and TRBJ2-3; 10 nucleotides line up with TRBD2. The CDR3 runs to 16 residues. Germline-derived CDR1 and CDR2 are MDHEN and SYDVKM. V gave up 3 bases and J gave up 3 bases; unmatched junction bases: 6. The CDR3 here is CASSFILAGGTDTQYF. For the CDR3, the DNA is TGTGCCAGCAGTTTTATTTTAGCGGGAGGAACAGATACGCAGTATTTT.

This rearrangement joins TRBV9 to TRBJ1-1; D ambiguous. V was cut by 4 bases and J by 2 bases, with 15 bases left in between. CDR1 and CDR2 from the germline V gene are SGDLS and YYNGEE. The CDR3 is 15 amino acids. DNA for the CDR3: TGTGCCAGCAGCCCCTCGCCAGGACTAAACACTGAAGCTTTCTTT. Residues: CASSPSPGLNTEAFF. The full variable domain, in which reference TRBV9 and TRBJ1-1 provide the parts outside the CDR3, is DSGVTQTPKHLITATGQRVTLRCSPRSGDLSVYWYQQSLDQGLQFLIQYYNGEERAKGNILERFSAQQFPDLHSELNLSSLELGDSALYFCASSPSPGLNTEAFFGQGTRLTVV.

The CDR3 bases are TGTGCCAGCAGCTTGCCGACAGGGCCTCAAGAGACCCAGTACTTC. Its translation is CASSLPTGPQETQYF. V usage is TRBV5-6 and J usage is TRBJ2-5; 7 nucleotides match TRBD1. The trim removed 1 base at V and 2 bases at J, leaving 5 bases unmatched. The CDR3 length is 15 residues. Germline CDR1 SGHDT, CDR2 YYEEEE. The full variable domain, in which reference TRBV5-6 and TRBJ2-5 provide the parts outside the CDR3, is DAGVTQSPTHLIKTRGQQVTLRCSPKSGHDTVSWYQQALGQGPQFIFQYYEEEERQRGNFPDRFSGHQFPNYSSELNVNALLLGDSALYLCASSLPTGPQETQYFGPGTRLLVL.

This clone was recorded once. The CDR3 loop is CASSLATVQETQYF. DNA of the CDR3: TGTGCCAGCAGCTTAGCAACAGTCCAAGAGACCCAGTACTTC. V is TRBV7-6 and J is TRBJ2-5; D is undetermined. CDR1 and CDR2 (germline): SGHVS, FNYEAQ. V was shortened by 0 bases and J by 1 base, with 6 bases between the two germline ends. The CDR3 spans 14 residues.

This chain joins TRBV7-9 and TRBJ2-7, with 7 bases that match TRBD1. The trim removed 10 bases at V and 0 bases at J, leaving 0 bases unmatched. CDR1 and CDR2 (germline): SEHNR, FQNEAQ (reference sequence). The CDR3 covers 11 residues. The CDR3, as DNA: TGTGCCACAGGGGGCTCCTACGAGCAGTACTTC. It codes for CATGGSYEQYF. Together with reference TRBV7-9 and TRBJ2-7, the CDR3 gives the full variable domain: DTGVSQNPRHKITKRGQNVTFRCDPISEHNRLYWYRQTLGQGPEFLTYFQNEAQLEKSRLLSDRFSAERPKGSFSTLEIQRTEQGDSAMYLCATGGSYEQYFGPGTRLTVT.

The V call is TRBV30, the J call TRBJ2-6; 9 positions match TRBD2. The tail of the sequence fits TRBJ2-4 better, so the J call may be wrong. The CDR3 contains 18 residues. The germline V gene encodes CDR1 GTSNPN and CDR2 SVGIG (reference sequence). This CDR3 is CAWSVIAGVPVNKNIQYF. DNA of the CDR3: TGTGCCTGGAGTGTAATAGCGGGAGTTCCTGTTAACAAAAACATTCAGTACTTC.

J is TRBJ2-7 and V is TRBV7-9, with D possibly matching TRBD1 (6 bases). The CDR3 spans 12 residues. V lost 5 bases to trimming and J lost 3 bases, with 8 bases between them. Germline V lookup: CDR1 SEHNR, CDR2 FQNEAQ (reference sequence). DNA for the CDR3: TGTGCCAGCAGCAAGGACAGCTACGAGCAGTACTTC. This encodes CASSKDSYEQYF.

This chain links TRBV19 with TRBJ2-2; no reliable D call. The germline V gene has CDR1 LNHDA and CDR2 SQIVND (reference sequence). Trimming removed 3 bases from V and 8 bases from J, with 13 bases in between. The CDR3 totals 14 residues. DNA for the CDR3: TGTGCCAGTAGTATTTTAGGTTTCGGGGGGGAGCTGTTTTTT. Its protein is CASSILGFGGELFF. The complete variable domain, with remaining parts taken from reference TRBV19 and TRBJ2-2, reads DGGITQSPKYLFRKEGQNVTLSCEQNLNHDAMYWYRQDPGQGLRLIYYSQIVNDFQKGDIAEGYSVSREKKESFPLTVTSAQKNPTAFYLCASSILGFGGELFFGEGSRLTVL.

This sequence joins TRBV5-1 and TRBJ2-1, with 8 bases fitting TRBD1. Germline assignment: CDR1 SGHRS and CDR2 YFSETQ. The CDR3 totals 15 residues. The V and J ends lost 2 bases and 7 bases, in that order; junction bases with no gene match: 8. CDR3 nucleotide sequence: TGCGCCAGCAGCTTTGGGGACTGGACAGGGAATGAGCAGTTCTTC. Protein product: CASSFGDWTGNEQFF.

The chain is built from TRBV4-1 and TRBJ2-7; TRBD1 matches at 7 bases. The CDR3 spans 14 residues. The V and J ends lost 6 bases and 1 base, in that order; junction bases with no gene match: 6. In germline, CDR1 is MGHRA, CDR2 YSYEKL. CDR3 residues: CASSHRDSSYEQYF. In nucleotides, the CDR3 is TGCGCCAGCAGTCATCGGGACAGTTCCTACGAGCAGTACTTC.

V gene TRBV6-6 combines with J gene TRBJ1-2; 10 bases line up with TRBD1. Germline V lookup: CDR1 MNHNY, CDR2 SVGAGI (reference sequence). J was trimmed by 8 bases and V by 6 bases; bases with no gene match: 6. CDR3 length: 13 amino acids. CDR3 region: CASSDRGLGGYTF. The CDR3 DNA reads TGTGCCAGCAGCGACAGGGGGCTAGGCGGCTACACCTTC.

The rearrangement joins TRBV18 to TRBJ2-6; TRBD1 aligns across 8 bases. The CDR3 runs 19 residues. Germline CDR1 is KGHSH and CDR2 is LQKENI. Trimming at V came to 3 bases and at J to 3 bases, leaving 13 bases not matched to a gene. Here the CDR3 DNA reads TGTGCCAGCTCACCGCAAGGACAGGGCTTTCCTTTTGGGGCCAACGTCCTGACTTTC. Translating gives CASSPQGQGFPFGANVLTF.

The genes are TRBV9 and TRBJ2-1, with a possible D match to TRBD1 (5 bases). Germline V gene data show CDR1 as SGDLS and CDR2 as YYNGEE. There are 12 residues in the CDR3. V lost 0 bases to trimming and J lost 7 bases, with 5 bases between them. The chain's CDR3 is CASSVEGNEQFF. The CDR3 DNA sequence: TGTGCCAGCAGCGTAGAGGGGAATGAGCAGTTCTTC.

This clone was counted between two and nine times. The rearrangement links TRBV11-3 to TRBJ2-1, with TRBD2 matching 14 bases. The CDR3 runs to 14 residues. Trimming removed 5 bases from V and 9 bases from J; junction bases left unmatched: 3. Germline loops: CDR1 SGHNT, CDR2 YENEEA. This CDR3 reads CASSPGLAGVEQFF. The CDR3 region has the DNA TGTGCCAGCAGCCCGGGACTAGCGGGAGTTGAGCAGTTCTTC.

This chain joins TRBV7-9 and TRBJ1-2; D might be TRBD1 (6 bases). Germline V CDR1 and CDR2: SEHNR, FQNEAQ (reference sequence). The V gene lost 5 bases and the J gene lost 2 bases, with 15 bases spanning the gap. The CDR3 is made up of 15 amino acids. The CDR3 spells CASSQSWTVNYGYTF. CDR3 DNA: TGTGCCAGCAGCCAATCCTGGACAGTCAACTATGGCTACACCTTC.

The rearrangement uses TRBV5-1 and TRBJ2-1; D perhaps matches TRBD2 (6 bases). Germline CDR1 SGHRS, CDR2 YFSETQ. V was clipped by 2 bases and J by 2 bases, with 14 bases between them. The CDR3 runs 16 residues. CDR3 protein: CASSLGAGSAYNEQFF. The CDR3 bases are TGCGCCAGCAGCTTAGGGGCGGGATCCGCCTACAATGAGCAGTTCTTC.

V gene TRBV9 combines with J gene TRBJ2-7; 9 bases map to TRBD2. V trimming: 4 bases; J trimming: 3 bases; junction bases outside the gene matches: 5. Germline assignment: CDR1 SGDLS and CDR2 YYNGEE. CDR3 length: 14 residues. The CDR3 DNA reads as TGTGCCAGCAGCCGGAGGACTAGCGACTACGAGCAGTACTTC. Amino acids: CASSRRTSDYEQYF.

The rearrangement joins TRBV6-5 to TRBJ2-2, with 7 bases aligning to TRBD2. V shed 6 bases and J 6 bases; nucleotides not matched to a gene: 4. Germline V gene data show CDR1 as MNHEY and CDR2 as SVGAGI. This CDR3 is built from 13 residues. The CDR3 protein is CASRGRAAGELFF. For the CDR3, the DNA is TGTGCCAGCAGGGGGAGGGCCGCCGGGGAGCTGTTTTTT.

The CDR3 sequence is CASSPPGHLLETQYF. The CDR3 DNA reads as TGTGCCAGCTCACCACCGGGACATCTGTTGGAGACCCAGTACTTC. The chain couples TRBV18 to TRBJ2-5; tentative D call: TRBD1 (6 bases). The CDR3 runs to 15 residues. Trimming took off 0 bases at V and 5 bases at J, with 13 bases between the two ends. Germline V lookup: CDR1 KGHSH, CDR2 LQKENI.

V gene TRBV28 combines with J gene TRBJ2-7; D not certain. CDR1 and CDR2 (germline): MDHEN, SYDVKM. There are 13 residues in the CDR3. Trimming shortened V by 3 bases and J by 4 bases, and 10 bases separated the two germline ends. CDR3 region: CASSLRQPYEQYF. The CDR3 DNA reads TGTGCCAGCAGTTTGAGACAACCTTACGAGCAGTACTTC.

In its sample, this clone was seen a few times. The chain employs TRBV6-5 and TRBJ2-7; a possible D gene is TRBD1 (7 bases). V was clipped by 7 bases and J by 3 bases, with 16 bases between them. The CDR3 extends over 14 amino acids. In germline, CDR1 is MNHEY, CDR2 SVGAGI. CDR3 coding DNA: TGTGCCAGCACCAGTACGGGGGACAGCTACGAGCAGTACTTC. The encoded protein is CASTSTGDSYEQYF.

This chain links TRBV29-1 with TRBJ2-1; 11 bases match TRBD2. The trim removed 4 bases at V and 0 bases at J, leaving 8 bases unmatched. Germline V gene sequence: CDR1 SQVTM, CDR2 ANQGSEA. The CDR3 covers 17 residues. CDR3 amino acids: CSVVRTSGFSSYNEQFF. The CDR3 region has the DNA TGCAGCGTTGTTAGGACTAGCGGGTTTAGCTCCTACAATGAGCAGTTCTTC.